This note documents a single T cell receptor (beta chain) sequence. This CDR3 region has 13 residues. Germline CDR1 SNHLY, CDR2 FYNNEI. Repertoires were generated with immunoSEQ multiplex PCR, while TCRdb's copy carries only in-frame clones and drops some. The sample records about 83,000 clones, about 95% being singletons. These data come from a study of T cell changes during pregnancy in multiple sclerosis. The chain uses TRBV2 and TRBJ1-2; a possible D gene is TRBD1 (5 bases). The sample here was peripheral blood, taken in the second trimester of pregnancy. The receptor was derived from a female donor with multiple sclerosis, enrolled in a pregnancy study. CDR3 sequence: CAIGGVRRYGYTF. The CDR3 DNA follows: TGTGCGATAGGAGGGGTAAGGAGGTATGGCTACACCTTC.